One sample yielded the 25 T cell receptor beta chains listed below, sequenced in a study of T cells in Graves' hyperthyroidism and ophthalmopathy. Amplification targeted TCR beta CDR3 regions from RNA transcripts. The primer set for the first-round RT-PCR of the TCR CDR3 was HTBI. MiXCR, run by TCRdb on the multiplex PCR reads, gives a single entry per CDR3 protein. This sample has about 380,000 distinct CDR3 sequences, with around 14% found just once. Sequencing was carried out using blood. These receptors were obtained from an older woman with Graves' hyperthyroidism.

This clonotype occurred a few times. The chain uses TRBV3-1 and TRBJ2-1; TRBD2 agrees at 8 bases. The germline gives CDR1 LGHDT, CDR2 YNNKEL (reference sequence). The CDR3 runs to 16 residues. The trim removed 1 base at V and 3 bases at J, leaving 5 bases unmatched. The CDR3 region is CASSQVPAGVYNEQFF. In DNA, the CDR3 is TGTGCCAGCAGCCAAGTGCCAGCGGGAGTCTACAATGAGCAGTTCTTC.

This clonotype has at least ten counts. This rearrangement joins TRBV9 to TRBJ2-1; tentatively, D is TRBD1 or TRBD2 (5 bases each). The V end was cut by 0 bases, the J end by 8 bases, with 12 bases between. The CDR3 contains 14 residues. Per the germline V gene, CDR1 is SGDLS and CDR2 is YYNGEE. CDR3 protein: CASSVVGTSDEQFF. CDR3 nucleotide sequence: TGTGCCAGCAGCGTAGTGGGGACCTCGGATGAGCAGTTCTTC.

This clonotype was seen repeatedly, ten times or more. The CDR3 sequence: CASSGGRGFSNQPQHF. In nucleotides, the CDR3 is TGTGCCAGCAGCGGAGGCAGGGGTTTTAGCAATCAGCCCCAGCATTTT. The V call is TRBV12-3 or TRBV12-4, the J call TRBJ1-5; D is perhaps TRBD1 (6 bases). CDR3 length: 16 residues. V lost 6 bases to trimming and J lost 0 bases, with 15 bases between them.

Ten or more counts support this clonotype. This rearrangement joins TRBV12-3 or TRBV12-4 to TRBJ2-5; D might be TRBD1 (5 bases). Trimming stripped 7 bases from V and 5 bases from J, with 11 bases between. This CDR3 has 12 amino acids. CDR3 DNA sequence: TGTGCCAGCATGTGGAAGGGGGAGACCCAGTACTTC. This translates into CASMWKGETQYF.

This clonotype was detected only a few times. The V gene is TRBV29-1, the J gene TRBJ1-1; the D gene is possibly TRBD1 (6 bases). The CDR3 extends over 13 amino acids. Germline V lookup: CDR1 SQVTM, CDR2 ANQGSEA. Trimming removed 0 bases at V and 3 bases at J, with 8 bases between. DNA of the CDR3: TGCAGCGTTGAAGAGGACAGATACACTGAAGCTTTCTTT. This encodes CSVEEDRYTEAFF.

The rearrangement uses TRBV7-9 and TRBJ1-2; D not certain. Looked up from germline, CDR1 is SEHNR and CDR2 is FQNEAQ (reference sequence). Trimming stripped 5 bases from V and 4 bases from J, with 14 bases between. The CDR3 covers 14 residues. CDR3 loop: CASSPLGEAYGYTF. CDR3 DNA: TGTGCCAGCAGCCCTCTCGGGGAAGCCTATGGCTACACCTTC.

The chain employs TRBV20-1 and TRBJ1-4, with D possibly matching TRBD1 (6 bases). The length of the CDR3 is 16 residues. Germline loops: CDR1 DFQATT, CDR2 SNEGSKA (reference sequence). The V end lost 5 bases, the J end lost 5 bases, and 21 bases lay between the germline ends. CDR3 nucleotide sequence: TGCAGTGCTCTAAATATCCTACAGGGAGGGAATGAAAAACTGTTTTTT. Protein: CSALNILQGGNEKLFF.

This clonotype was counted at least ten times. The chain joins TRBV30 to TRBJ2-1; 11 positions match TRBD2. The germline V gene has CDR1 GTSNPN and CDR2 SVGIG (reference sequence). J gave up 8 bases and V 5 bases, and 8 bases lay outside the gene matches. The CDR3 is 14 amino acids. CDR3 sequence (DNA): TGTGCCTGGGTAGCGGGAGGGCCGCTCGATGAGCAGTTCTTC. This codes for CAWVAGGPLDEQFF.

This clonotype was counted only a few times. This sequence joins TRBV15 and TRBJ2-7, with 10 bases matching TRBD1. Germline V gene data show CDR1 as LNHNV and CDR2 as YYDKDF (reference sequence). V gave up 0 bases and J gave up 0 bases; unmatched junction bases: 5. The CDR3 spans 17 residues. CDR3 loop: CATSREKGTGDSYEQYF. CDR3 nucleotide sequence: TGTGCCACCAGCAGAGAAAAAGGGACAGGGGACTCCTACGAGCAGTACTTC.

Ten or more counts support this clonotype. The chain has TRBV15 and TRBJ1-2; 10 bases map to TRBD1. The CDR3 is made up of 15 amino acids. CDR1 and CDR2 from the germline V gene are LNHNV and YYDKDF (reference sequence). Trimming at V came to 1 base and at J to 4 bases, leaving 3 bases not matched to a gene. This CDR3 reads CATSRGQGAGYGYTF. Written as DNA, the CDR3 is TGTGCCACCAGCAGAGGACAGGGGGCAGGCTATGGCTACACCTTC.

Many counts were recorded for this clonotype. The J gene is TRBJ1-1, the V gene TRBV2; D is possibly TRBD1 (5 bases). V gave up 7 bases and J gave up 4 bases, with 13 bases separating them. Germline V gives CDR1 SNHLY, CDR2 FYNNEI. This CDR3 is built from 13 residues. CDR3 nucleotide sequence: TGTGCCAGCACCCCCCGTGGGGGCACTGAAGCTTTCTTT. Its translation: CASTPRGGTEAFF. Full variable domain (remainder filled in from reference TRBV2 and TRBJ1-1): EPEVTQTPSHQVTQMGQEVILRCVPISNHLYFYWYRQILGQKVEFLVSFYNNEISEKSEIFDDQFSVERPDGSNFTLKIRSTKLEDSAMYFCASTPRGGTEAFFGQGTRLTVV.

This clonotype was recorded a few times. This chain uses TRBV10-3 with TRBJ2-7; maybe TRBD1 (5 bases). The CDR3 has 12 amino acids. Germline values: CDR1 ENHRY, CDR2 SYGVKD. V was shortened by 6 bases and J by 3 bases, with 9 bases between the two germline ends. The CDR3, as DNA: TGTGCCATCAGAGCCGACAGCTACGAGCAGTACTTC. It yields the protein CAIRADSYEQYF.

Here the CDR3 reads CSARSWPNNEQFF. DNA of the CDR3: TGCAGTGCTAGAAGCTGGCCAAACAATGAGCAGTTCTTC. V is TRBV20-1 and J is TRBJ2-1; D ambiguous. CDR3 length: 13 amino acids. The V gene lost 2 bases and the J gene lost 5 bases, with 10 bases spanning the gap. Germline V gene data show CDR1 as DFQATT and CDR2 as SNEGSKA (reference sequence).

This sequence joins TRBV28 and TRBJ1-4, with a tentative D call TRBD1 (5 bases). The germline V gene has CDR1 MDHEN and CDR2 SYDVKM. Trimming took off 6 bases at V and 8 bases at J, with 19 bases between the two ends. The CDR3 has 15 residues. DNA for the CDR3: TGTGCCAGCAGCCTATCCCAGGGCTGGGGGGAAAAACTGTTTTTT. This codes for CASSLSQGWGEKLFF.

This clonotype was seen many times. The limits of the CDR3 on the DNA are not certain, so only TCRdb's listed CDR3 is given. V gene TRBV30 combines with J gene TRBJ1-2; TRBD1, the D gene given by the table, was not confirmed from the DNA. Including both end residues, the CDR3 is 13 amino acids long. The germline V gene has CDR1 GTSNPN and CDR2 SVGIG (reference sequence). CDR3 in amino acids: CAWGAGTGSPPTF.

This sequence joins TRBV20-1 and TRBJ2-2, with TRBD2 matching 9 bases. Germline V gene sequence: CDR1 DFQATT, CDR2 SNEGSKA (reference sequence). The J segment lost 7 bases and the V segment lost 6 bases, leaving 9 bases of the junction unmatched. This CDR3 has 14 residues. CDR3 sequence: CSASSGTSIGELFF. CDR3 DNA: TGCAGTGCCAGCTCCGGGACTAGCATCGGGGAGCTGTTTTTT.

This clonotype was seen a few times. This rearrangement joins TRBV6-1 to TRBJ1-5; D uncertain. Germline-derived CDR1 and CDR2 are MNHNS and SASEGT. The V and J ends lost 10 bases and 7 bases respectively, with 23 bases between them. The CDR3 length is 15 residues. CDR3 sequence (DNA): TGTGCCACCAATAAACTTAGTGTCGGAGTCCAGCCCCAGCATTTT. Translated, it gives CATNKLSVGVQPQHF.

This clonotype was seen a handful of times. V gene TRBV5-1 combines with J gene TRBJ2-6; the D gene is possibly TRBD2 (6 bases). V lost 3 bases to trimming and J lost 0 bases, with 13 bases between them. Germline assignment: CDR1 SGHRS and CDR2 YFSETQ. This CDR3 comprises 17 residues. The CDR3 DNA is TGCGCCAGCAGCTCGGGAGCGACCGGCTCTGGGGCCAACGTCCTGACTTTC. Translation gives CASSSGATGSGANVLTF.

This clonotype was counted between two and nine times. CDR3 sequence: CASSRDRDSYNSPLHF. In DNA, the CDR3 is TGTGCCAGCAGTCGGGACAGGGACTCCTATAATTCACCCCTCCACTTT. V gene TRBV6-1 combines with J gene TRBJ1-6; 9 bases are a match to TRBD1. Per the germline V gene, CDR1 is MNHNS and CDR2 is SASEGT. V lost 5 bases and J lost 0; bases outside the gene matches: 2. The CDR3 loop spans 16 amino acids.

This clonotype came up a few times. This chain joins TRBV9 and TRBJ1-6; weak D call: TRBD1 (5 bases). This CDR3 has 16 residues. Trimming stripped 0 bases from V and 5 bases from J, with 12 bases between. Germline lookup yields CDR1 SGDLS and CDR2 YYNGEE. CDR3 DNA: TGTGCCAGCAGCGTAGGAGGACAAGGTGATAATTCACCCCTCCACTTT. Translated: CASSVGGQGDNSPLHF.

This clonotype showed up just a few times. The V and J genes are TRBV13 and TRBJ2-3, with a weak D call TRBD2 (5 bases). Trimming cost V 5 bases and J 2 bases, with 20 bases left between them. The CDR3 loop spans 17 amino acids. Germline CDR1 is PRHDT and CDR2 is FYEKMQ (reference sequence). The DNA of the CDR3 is TGTGCCAGCAGCACAGCGAGACGGACTGGTTCCACAGATACGCAGTATTTT. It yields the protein CASSTARRTGSTDTQYF.

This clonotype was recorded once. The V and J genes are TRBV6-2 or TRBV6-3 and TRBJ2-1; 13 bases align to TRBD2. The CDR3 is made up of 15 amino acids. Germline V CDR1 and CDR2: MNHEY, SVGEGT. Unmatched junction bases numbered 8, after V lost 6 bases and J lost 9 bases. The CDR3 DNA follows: TGTGCCAGCAGCGGGGGACTAGCGGGGCCGGGTGAGCAGTTCTTC. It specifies CASSGGLAGPGEQFF.

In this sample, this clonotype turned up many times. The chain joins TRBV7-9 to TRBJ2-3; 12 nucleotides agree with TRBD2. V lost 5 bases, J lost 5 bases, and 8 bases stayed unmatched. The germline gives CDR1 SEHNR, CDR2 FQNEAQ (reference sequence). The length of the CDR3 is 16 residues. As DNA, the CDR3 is TGTGCCAGCAGCGGAGAACTAGCGGGGGGCCAAGATACGCAGTATTTT. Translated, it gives CASSGELAGGQDTQYF.

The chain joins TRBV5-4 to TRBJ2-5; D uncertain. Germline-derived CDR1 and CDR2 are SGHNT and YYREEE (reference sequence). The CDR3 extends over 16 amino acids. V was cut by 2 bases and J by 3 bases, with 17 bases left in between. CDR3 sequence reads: CASSFINRALKETQYF. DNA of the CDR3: TGTGCCAGCAGCTTCATAAACAGAGCCCTGAAAGAGACCCAGTACTTC.

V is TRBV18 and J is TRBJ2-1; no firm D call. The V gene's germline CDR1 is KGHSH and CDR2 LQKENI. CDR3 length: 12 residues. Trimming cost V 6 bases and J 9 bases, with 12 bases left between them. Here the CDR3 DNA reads TGTGCCAGCTCGTCGATGTGGGGTGAGCAGTTCTTC. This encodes CASSSMWGEQFF.